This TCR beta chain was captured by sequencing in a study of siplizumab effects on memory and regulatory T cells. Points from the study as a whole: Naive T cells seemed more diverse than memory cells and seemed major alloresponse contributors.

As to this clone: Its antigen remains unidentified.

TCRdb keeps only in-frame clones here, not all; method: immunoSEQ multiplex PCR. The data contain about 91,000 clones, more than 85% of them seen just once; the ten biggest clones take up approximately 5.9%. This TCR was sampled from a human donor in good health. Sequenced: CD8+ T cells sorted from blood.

Here the CDR3 DNA reads TGTGCCAGCAGCCCCGGGGAGGGGGCGAAATACACTGAAGCTTTCTTT. Translated: CASSPGEGAKYTEAFF. J is TRBJ1-1 and V is TRBV7-9; 7 nucleotides align to TRBD1. CDR3 length: 16 residues. Germline trimming cut 5 bases from V and 3 bases from J; bases unmatched to any gene: 12. Germline CDR1 and CDR2: SEHNR and FQNEAQ (reference sequence).